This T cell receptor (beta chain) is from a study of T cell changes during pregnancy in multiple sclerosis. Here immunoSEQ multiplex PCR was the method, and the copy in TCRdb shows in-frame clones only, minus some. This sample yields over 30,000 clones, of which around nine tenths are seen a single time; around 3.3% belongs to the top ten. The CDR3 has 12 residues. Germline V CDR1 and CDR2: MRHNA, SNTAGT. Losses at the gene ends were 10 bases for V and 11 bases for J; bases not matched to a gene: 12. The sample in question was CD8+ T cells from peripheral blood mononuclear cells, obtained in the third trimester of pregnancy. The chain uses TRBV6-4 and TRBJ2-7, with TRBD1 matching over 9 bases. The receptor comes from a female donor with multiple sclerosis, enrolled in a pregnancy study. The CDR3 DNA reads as TGTGCCACCAATCGGGACAGGGACTTGGAGTACTTC. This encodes CATNRDRDLEYF.